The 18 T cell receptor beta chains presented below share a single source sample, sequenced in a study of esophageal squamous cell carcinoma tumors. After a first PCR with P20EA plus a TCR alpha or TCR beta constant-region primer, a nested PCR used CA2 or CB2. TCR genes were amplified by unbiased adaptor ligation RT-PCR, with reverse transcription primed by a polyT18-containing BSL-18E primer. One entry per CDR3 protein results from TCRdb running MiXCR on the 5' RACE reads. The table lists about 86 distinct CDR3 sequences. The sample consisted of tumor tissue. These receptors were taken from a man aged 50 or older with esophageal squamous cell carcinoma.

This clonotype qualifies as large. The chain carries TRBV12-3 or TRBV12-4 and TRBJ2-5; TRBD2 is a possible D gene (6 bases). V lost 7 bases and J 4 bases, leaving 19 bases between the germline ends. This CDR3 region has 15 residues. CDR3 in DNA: TGTGCCAGCACCCTAAATTCGGGAGCGGGAGAGACCCAGTACTTC. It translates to CASTLNSGAGETQYF.

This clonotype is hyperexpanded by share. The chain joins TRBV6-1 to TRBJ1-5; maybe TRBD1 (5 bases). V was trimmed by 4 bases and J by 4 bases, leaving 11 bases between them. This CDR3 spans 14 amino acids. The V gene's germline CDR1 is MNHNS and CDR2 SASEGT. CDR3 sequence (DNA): TGTGCCAGCAGTGGGGGGGAATGGAATCAGCCCCAGCATTTT. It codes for CASSGGEWNQPQHF.

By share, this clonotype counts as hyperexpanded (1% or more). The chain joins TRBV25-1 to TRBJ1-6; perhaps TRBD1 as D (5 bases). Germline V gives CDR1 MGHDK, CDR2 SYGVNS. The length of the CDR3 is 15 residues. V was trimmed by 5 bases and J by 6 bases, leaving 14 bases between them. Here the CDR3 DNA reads TGTGCCAGCAGTCAGCTAGGGACGGCTAATTCACCCCTCCACTTT. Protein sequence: CASSQLGTANSPLHF. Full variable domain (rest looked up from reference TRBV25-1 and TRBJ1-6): EADIYQTPRYLVIGTGKKITLECSQTMGHDKMYWYQQDPGMELHLIHYSYGVNSTEKGDLSSESTVSRIRTEHFPLTLESARPSHTSQYLCASSQLGTANSPLHFGNGTRLTVT.

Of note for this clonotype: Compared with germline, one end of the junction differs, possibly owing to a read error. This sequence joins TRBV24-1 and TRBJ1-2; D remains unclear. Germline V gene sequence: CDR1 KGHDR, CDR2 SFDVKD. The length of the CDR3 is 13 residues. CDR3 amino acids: CDTSPGNPYGYTF. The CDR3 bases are TGTGACACAAGTCCCGGAAACCCCTATGGATACACCTTC.

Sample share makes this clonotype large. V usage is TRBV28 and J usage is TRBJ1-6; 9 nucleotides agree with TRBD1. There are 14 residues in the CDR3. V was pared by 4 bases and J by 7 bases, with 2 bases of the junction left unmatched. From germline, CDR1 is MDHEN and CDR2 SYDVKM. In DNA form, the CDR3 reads TGTGCCAGCAGTTCTGGGACAGGGAATTCACCCCTCCACTTT. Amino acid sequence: CASSSGTGNSPLHF.

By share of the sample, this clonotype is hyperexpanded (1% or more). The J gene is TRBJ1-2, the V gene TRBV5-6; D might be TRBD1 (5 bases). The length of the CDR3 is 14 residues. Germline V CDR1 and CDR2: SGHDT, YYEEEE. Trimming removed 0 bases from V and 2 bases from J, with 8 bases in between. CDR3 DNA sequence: TGTGCCAGCAGCTTGGACAGGATGAACTATGGCTACACCTTC. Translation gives CASSLDRMNYGYTF.

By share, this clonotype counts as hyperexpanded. The CDR3 protein is CASRARPNPGKLFF. Written as DNA, the CDR3 is TGTGCCAGCAGGGCTCGCCCCAATCCCGGAAAACTGTTTTTT. This chain uses TRBV6-1 with TRBJ1-4; D remains unclear. The CDR3 runs 14 residues. Germline V gives CDR1 MNHNS, CDR2 SASEGT. The V and J ends lost 6 bases and 10 bases respectively, with 18 bases between them.

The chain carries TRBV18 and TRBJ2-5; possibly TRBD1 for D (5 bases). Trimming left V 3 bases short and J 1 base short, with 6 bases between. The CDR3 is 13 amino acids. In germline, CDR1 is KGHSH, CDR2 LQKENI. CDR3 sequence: CASSPGRQETQYF. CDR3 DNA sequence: TGTGCCAGCTCACCGGGGCGCCAAGAGACCCAGTACTTC.

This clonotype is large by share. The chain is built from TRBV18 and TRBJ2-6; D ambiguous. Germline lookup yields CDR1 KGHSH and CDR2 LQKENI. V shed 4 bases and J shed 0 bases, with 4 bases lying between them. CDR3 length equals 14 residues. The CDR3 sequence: CASSLNSGANVLTF. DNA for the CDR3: TGTGCCAGCTCACTGAACTCTGGGGCCAACGTCCTGACTTTC.

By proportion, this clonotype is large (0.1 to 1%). The CDR3 here is CASSLAQGFLSYTF. The CDR3 DNA reads TGTGCCAGCAGTCTCGCACAGGGCTTCTTGAGCTACACCTTC. V and J are TRBV12-3 or TRBV12-4 and TRBJ1-2, with D maybe TRBD1 (6 bases). The CDR3 length is 14 residues. Trimming took off 5 bases at V and 9 bases at J, with 19 bases between the two ends.

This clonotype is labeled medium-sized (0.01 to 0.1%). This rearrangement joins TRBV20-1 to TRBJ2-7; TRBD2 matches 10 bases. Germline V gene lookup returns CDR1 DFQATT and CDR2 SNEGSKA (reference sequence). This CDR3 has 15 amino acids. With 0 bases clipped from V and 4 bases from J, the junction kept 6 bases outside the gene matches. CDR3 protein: CSARDSASGGYEQYF. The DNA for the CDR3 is TGCAGTGCTAGAGATTCGGCTAGCGGGGGATACGAGCAGTACTTC.

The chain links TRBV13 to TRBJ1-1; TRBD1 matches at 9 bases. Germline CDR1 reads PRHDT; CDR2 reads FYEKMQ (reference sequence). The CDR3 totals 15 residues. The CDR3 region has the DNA TGTGAAAGCAGTTCAGGACAGGGGAAGTACACTGAAGCTTTCTTT. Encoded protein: CESSSGQGKYTEAFF.

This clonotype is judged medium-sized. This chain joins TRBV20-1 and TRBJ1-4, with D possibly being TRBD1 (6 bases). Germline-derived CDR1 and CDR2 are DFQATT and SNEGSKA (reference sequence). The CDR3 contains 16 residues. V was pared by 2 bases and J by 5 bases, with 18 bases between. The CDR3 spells CSARRLHGGLNEKLFF. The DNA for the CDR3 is TGCAGTGCTAGACGCCTACACGGGGGGCTAAATGAAAAACTGTTTTTT.

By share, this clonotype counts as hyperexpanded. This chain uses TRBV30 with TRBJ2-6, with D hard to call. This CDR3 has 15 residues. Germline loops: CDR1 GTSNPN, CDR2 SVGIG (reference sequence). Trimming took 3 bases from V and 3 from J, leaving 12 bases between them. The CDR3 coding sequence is TGTGCCTGGAGCGCAGGAAACGGTGGGGCCAACGTCCTGACTTTC. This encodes CAWSAGNGGANVLTF.

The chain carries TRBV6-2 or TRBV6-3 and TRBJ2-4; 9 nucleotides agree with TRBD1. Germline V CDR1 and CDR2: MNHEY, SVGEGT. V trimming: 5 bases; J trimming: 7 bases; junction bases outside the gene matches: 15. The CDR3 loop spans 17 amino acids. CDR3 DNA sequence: TGTGCCAGCAGTAGACTACTTACAGGGGGCGCCGGGAACATTCAGTACTTC. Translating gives CASSRLLTGGAGNIQYF.

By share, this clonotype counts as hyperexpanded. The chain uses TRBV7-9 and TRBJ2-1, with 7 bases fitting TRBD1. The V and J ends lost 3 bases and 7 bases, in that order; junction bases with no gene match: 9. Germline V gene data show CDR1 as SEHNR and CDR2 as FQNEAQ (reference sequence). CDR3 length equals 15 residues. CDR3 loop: CASSFTGVGKNEQFF. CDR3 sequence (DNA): TGTGCCAGCAGCTTTACAGGGGTAGGCAAGAATGAGCAGTTCTTC.

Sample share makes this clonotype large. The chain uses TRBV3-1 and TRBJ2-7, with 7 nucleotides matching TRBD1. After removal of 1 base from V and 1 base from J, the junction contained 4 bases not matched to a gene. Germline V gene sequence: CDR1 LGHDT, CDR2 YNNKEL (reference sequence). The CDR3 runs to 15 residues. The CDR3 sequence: CASSQAQTGSYEQYF. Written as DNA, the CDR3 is TGTGCCAGCAGCCAAGCCCAGACAGGGTCCTACGAGCAGTACTTC.

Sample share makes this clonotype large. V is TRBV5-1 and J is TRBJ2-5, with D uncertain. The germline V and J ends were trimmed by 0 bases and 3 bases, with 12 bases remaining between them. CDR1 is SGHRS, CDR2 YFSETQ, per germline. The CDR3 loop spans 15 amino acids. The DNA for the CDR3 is TGCGCCAGCAGCTTGGAGTGGCGGCCCGAAGAGACCCAGTACTTC. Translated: CASSLEWRPEETQYF. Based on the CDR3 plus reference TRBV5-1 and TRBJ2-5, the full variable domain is KAGVTQTPRYLIKTRGQQVTLSCSPISGHRSVSWYQQTPGQGLQFLFEYFSETQRNKGNFPGRFSGRQFSNSRSEMNVSTLELGDSALYLCASSLEWRPEETQYFGPGTRLLVL.